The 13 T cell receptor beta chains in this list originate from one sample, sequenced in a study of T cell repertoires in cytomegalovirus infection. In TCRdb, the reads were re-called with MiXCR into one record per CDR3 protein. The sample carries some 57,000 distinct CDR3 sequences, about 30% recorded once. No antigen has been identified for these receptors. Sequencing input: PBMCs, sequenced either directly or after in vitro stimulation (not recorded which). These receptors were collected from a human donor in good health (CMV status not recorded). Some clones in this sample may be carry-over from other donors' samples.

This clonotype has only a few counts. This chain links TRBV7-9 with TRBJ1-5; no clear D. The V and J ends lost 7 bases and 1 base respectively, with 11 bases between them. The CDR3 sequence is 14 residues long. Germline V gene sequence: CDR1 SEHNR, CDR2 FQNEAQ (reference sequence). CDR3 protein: CASNLDTSNQPQHF. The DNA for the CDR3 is TGTGCCAGCAACCTAGATACGAGCAATCAGCCCCAGCATTTT. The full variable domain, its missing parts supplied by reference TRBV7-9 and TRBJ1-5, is DTGVSQNPRHKITKRGQNVTFRCDPISEHNRLYWYRQTLGQGPEFLTYFQNEAQLEKSRLLSDRFSAERPKGSFSTLEIQRTEQGDSAMYLCASNLDTSNQPQHFGDGTRLSIL.

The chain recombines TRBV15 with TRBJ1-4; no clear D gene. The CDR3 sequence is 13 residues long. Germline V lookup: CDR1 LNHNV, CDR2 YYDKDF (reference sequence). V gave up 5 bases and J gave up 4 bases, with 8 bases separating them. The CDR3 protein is CATSARINEKLFF. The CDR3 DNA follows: TGTGCCACCAGCGCACGGATTAATGAAAAACTGTTTTTT.

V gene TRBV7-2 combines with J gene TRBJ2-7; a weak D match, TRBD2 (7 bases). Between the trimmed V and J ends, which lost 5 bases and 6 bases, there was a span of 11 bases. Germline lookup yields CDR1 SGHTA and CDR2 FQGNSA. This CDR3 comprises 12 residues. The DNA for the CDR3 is TGTGCCAGCAGCCCCGCGGGGGCCGAGCAGTACTTC. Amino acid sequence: CASSPAGAEQYF. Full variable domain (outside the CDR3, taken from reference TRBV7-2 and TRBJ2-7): GAGVSQSPSNKVTEKGKDVELRCDPISGHTALYWYRQSLGQGLEFLIYFQGNSAPDKSGLPSDRFSAERTGGSVSTLTIQRTQQEDSAVYLCASSPAGAEQYFGPGTRLTVT.

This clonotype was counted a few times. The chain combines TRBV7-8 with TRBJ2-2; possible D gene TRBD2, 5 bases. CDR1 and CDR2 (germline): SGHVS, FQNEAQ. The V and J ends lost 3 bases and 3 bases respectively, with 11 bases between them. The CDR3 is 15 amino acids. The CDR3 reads CASSLERFHTGELFF. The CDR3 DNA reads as TGTGCCAGCAGCTTGGAGCGGTTTCACACCGGGGAGCTGTTTTTT.

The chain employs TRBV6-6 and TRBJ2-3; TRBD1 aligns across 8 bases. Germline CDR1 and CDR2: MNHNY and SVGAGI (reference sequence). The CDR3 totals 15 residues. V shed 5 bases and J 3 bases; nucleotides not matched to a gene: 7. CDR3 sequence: CASSPPGGITDTQYF. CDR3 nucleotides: TGTGCCAGCAGTCCCCCAGGGGGCATTACAGATACGCAGTATTTT.

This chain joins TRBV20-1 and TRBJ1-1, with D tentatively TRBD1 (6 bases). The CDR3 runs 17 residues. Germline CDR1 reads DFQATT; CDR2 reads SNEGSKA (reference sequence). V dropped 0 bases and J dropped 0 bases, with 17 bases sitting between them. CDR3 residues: CSARDRGQGAMNTEAFF. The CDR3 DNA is TGCAGTGCTAGAGATCGGGGGCAGGGCGCAATGAACACTGAAGCTTTCTTT.

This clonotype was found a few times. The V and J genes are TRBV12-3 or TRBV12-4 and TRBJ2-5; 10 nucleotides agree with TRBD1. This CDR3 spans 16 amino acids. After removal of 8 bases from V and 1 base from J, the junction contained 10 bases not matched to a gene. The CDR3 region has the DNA TGTGCCAGCGGGTTCGGGGACAGGGGCCGCCAAGAGACCCAGTACTTC. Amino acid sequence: CASGFGDRGRQETQYF.

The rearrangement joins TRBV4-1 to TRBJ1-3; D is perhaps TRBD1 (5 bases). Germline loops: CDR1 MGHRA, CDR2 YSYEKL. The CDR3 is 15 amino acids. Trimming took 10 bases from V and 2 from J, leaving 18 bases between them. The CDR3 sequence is CANNGAGPTGNTIYF. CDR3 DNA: TGCGCCAACAATGGGGCAGGCCCCACTGGAAACACCATATATTTT.

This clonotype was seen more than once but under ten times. The CDR3 DNA sequence: TGTGCCAGCAGTACCTGGACAGGAAACACCATATATTTT. This gives the protein CASSTWTGNTIYF. This sequence joins TRBV6-1 and TRBJ1-3; D possibly corresponds to TRBD1 (5 bases). The V gene lost 5 bases and the J gene lost 4 bases, with 9 bases spanning the gap. The CDR3 has 13 amino acids. In germline, CDR1 is MNHNS, CDR2 SASEGT.

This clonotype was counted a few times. This CDR3 reads CASSRPPGEIQETQYF. DNA for the CDR3: TGTGCCAGCAGCCGCCCTCCGGGGGAGATACAAGAGACCCAGTACTTC. This chain uses TRBV6-6 with TRBJ2-5; a possible D gene is TRBD2 (6 bases). The CDR3 covers 16 residues. CDR1 and CDR2 (germline): MNHNY, SVGAGI (reference sequence). V was clipped by 6 bases and J by 2 bases, with 19 bases between them.

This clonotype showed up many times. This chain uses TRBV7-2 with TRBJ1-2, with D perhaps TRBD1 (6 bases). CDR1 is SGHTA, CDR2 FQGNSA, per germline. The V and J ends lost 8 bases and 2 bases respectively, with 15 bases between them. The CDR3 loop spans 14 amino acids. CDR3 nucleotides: TGTGCCAGCGGAACAAGGGGGGTCAACTATGGCTACACCTTC. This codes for CASGTRGVNYGYTF.

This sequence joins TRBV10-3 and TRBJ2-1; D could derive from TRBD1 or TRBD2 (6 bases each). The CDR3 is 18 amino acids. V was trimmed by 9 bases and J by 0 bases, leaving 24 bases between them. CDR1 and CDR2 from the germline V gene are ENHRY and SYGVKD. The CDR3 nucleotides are TGTGCCATAAGAGGGGGGAATAAAACAAAGAGCTCCTACAATGAGCAGTTCTTC. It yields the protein CAIRGGNKTKSSYNEQFF.

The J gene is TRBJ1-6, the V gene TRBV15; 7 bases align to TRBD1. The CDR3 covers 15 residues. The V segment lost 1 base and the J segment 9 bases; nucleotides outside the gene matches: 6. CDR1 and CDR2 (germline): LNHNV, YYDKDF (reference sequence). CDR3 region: CATSRGTGEFSPLHF. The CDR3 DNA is TGTGCCACCAGCAGAGGAACAGGGGAGTTTTCACCCCTCCACTTT.